This is a list of T cell receptor beta chains from one sample in a study of blood T cells in healthy people across ages. MiXCR, run by TCRdb on the 5' RACE reads, gives a single entry per CDR3 protein. The sample holds 1.5 million to 2 million distinct CDR3 sequences, roughly 49% seen once. The sequenced sample was blood. These receptor sequences come from a woman aged 40 to 50 in good health. The CDR3 runs from the conserved cysteine through the conserved F or W. D genes are given only for firm matches. Some rows have no size entry. The others give once, few or many, or a class for an expanded clone.

D: NA; V: TRBV6-5; J: TRBJ2-1; size: NA; DNA: TGTGCCAGCAGTTCACAGACAGGCTCTGGAGAGCAGTTCTTC; CDR3: CASSSQTGSGEQFF
D: TRBD2; V: TRBV11-2; J: TRBJ2-5; size: once; DNA: TGTGCCAGCAGCTTAGCGCGAGCGGGGGGTCTTTCGGAGACCCAGTACTTC; CDR3: CASSLARAGGLSETQYF
D: TRBD2; V: TRBV4-1; J: TRBJ2-1; size: NA; DNA: TGCGCCAGCAGCCAAGGGACTAGTGGGGGGATCAATGAGCAGTTCTTC; CDR3: CASSQGTSGGINEQFF
D: NA; V: TRBV27; J: TRBJ1-2; size: NA; DNA: TGTGCCAGCAGTTTATCGATGCGGGACTTCTATGGCTACACCTTC; CDR3: CASSLSMRDFYGYTF
D: NA; V: TRBV20-1; J: TRBJ1-1; size: few; DNA: TGCAGTGCTAGAGATACACGGAACACTGAAGCTTTCTTT; CDR3: CSARDTRNTEAFF
D: NA; V: TRBV9; J: TRBJ2-6; size: NA; DNA: TGTGCCAGCAGAGGGTCTTATCCTGGGGCCAACGTCCTGACTTTC; CDR3: CASRGSYPGANVLTF
D: NA; V: TRBV6-5; J: TRBJ2-7; size: few; DNA: TGTGCCAGCAGTGCCCTACAGGGACACGAGCAGTACTTC; CDR3: CASSALQGHEQYF
D: TRBD1; V: TRBV6-2/TRBV6-3; J: TRBJ2-4; size: NA; DNA: TGTGCCAGCACCACGACAGGGGGAGCCAAAAACATTCAGTACTTC; CDR3: CASTTTGGAKNIQYF
D: NA; V: TRBV5-1; J: TRBJ2-3; size: NA; DNA: TGCGCCAGCAGCTTCGGACAGGACGGGGGGGCAGATACGCAGTATTTT; CDR3: CASSFGQDGGADTQYF
D: TRBD1; V: TRBV6-2/TRBV6-3; J: TRBJ2-1; size: NA; DNA: TGTGCCAGCAGTCGAGCCGGGACAGAACCTTACAATGAGCAGTTCTTC; CDR3: CASSRAGTEPYNEQFF
D: TRBD2; V: TRBV5-1; J: TRBJ2-2; size: NA; DNA: TGCGCCAGCAGCTTGGTGGCTAGCGGGCTTGACGGGGAGCTGTTTTTT; CDR3: CASSLVASGLDGELFF
D: TRBD1; V: TRBV5-1; J: TRBJ2-5; size: few; DNA: TGCGCCAGCAGCTTCTCGGGCCCGGGGACAGGGTATCTCGGAGAGACCCAGTACTTC; CDR3: CASSFSGPGTGYLGETQYF
D: TRBD1; V: TRBV3-1; J: TRBJ2-5; size: few; DNA: TGTGCCAGCAGCAACAGGGGGTACCAAGAGACCCAGTACTTC; CDR3: CASSNRGYQETQYF
D: NA; V: TRBV10-3; J: TRBJ2-5; size: NA; DNA: TGTGCCATCAGTCACACGGAGACCCAGTACTTC; CDR3: CAISHTETQYF
D: TRBD1; V: TRBV5-1; J: TRBJ2-5; size: NA; DNA: TGCGCCAGCAGCCTCTGGACAGGGGCAGAGACCCAGTACTTC; CDR3: CASSLWTGAETQYF
D: TRBD1; V: TRBV7-8; J: TRBJ2-4; size: few; DNA: TGTGCCAGCAGCTCGGGACAGTCCTTAAACATTCAGTACTTC; CDR3: CASSSGQSLNIQYF
D: NA; V: TRBV13; J: TRBJ2-3; size: NA; DNA: TGTGCCAGCAGCCCATACTACGGGGGAAGCACAGATACGCAGTATTTT; CDR3: CASSPYYGGSTDTQYF
D: NA; V: TRBV7-3; J: TRBJ1-1; size: few; DNA: TGTGCCAGCAGCTTAAGTTCGTCGAGGTCGGCACCCGCTTTCTTT; CDR3: CASSLSSSRSAPAFF
D: TRBD1; V: TRBV28; J: TRBJ2-7; size: NA; DNA: TGTGCCAGCAGTTTACGTACCCGGGACAGTCAAGTCTACGAGCAGTACTTC; CDR3: CASSLRTRDSQVYEQYF
D: TRBD2; V: TRBV14; J: TRBJ2-7; size: few; DNA: TGTGCCAGCAGCCAGTATGGGGGGGTACCCGAGCAGTACTTC; CDR3: CASSQYGGVPEQYF